The rows below give T cell receptor beta chains drawn from one sample of a study of blood T cells in healthy people across ages. TCRdb fed the 5' RACE reads into MiXCR, producing one record per CDR3 protein. This sample has over 700,000 distinct CDR3 sequences, with 25% found just once. This sample also appeared in a second study, on T cells of mothers and their children.

The sequencing input was blood. These receptors came from a boy between 10 and 17 years old in good health. Each CDR3 is given with its conserved first and last residue. A D gene is named only where the DNA matches it firmly. The size entry is marked missing in some rows and otherwise reads once, few, many or a size class.

size: few; D: .; J: TRBJ2-1; V: TRBV20-1; DNA: TGCAGTGCTAGAGCCGAGGTCTTGGACAATGAGCAGTTCTTC; CDR3: CSARAEVLDNEQFF
size: .; D: .; J: TRBJ2-1; V: TRBV12-3/TRBV12-4; DNA: TGTGCCAGCAGTCCGCGCTTCGGTAGCGGCCTTTCATCCTACAATGAGCAGTTCTTC; CDR3: CASSPRFGSGLSSYNEQFF
size: few; D: .; J: TRBJ1-2; V: TRBV28; DNA: TGTGCCAGCATCCGGACAACAGGAGAATTATATGGCTACACCTTC; CDR3: CASIRTTGELYGYTF
size: .; D: TRBD2; J: TRBJ2-7; V: TRBV10-3; DNA: TGTGCCATCAGAGGGACTAGCGGGACCCACGAGCAGTACTTC; CDR3: CAIRGTSGTHEQYF
size: few; D: TRBD2; J: TRBJ2-7; V: TRBV9; DNA: TGTGCCAGCAGCGTAGGGGACGGGAGGGTCTACGAGCAGTACTTC; CDR3: CASSVGDGRVYEQYF
size: few; D: .; J: TRBJ2-7; V: TRBV6-5; DNA: TGTGCCAGCAGTTCCCCCGCAACCTACGAGCAGTACTTC; CDR3: CASSSPATYEQYF
size: .; D: .; J: TRBJ2-3; V: TRBV7-3; DNA: TGTGCCAGCAGCTTTGGAGGTTTCAATACGCAGTATTTT; CDR3: CASSFGGFNTQYF
size: few; D: TRBD2; J: TRBJ2-3; V: TRBV6-5; DNA: TGTGCCAGCAGTTACTCTAGCGGGAGGGCAGATACGCAGTATTTT; CDR3: CASSYSSGRADTQYF
size: once; D: TRBD2; J: TRBJ2-7; V: TRBV9; DNA: TGTGCCAGCAGTGAGGGTCCTAGCGGGGGTTTCTACGAGCAGTACTTC; CDR3: CASSEGPSGGFYEQYF
size: few; D: TRBD2; J: TRBJ2-5; V: TRBV6-1; DNA: TGTGCCAGCAGTGATCCTAGGGCTAGCGGGAGTCCGGGCGGAGAGACCCAGTACTTC; CDR3: CASSDPRASGSPGGETQYF
size: .; D: TRBD1; J: TRBJ2-7; V: TRBV28; DNA: TGTGCCAGCAGTTTACGACAGGGGCTGCAGTACTTC; CDR3: CASSLRQGLQYF
size: .; D: .; J: TRBJ2-5; V: TRBV10-3; DNA: TGTGCCATCAGTGAGTCTCGGGGGAGATCCGAAGAGACCCAGTACTTC; CDR3: CAISESRGRSEETQYF
size: .; D: TRBD1; J: TRBJ1-2; V: TRBV25-1; DNA: TGTGCCAGCAGTGGGGCTAAGACAGGGGTCGGTTATGGCTACACCTTC; CDR3: CASSGAKTGVGYGYTF
size: .; D: .; J: TRBJ1-5; V: TRBV4-1; DNA: TGCGCCAGCAGCTCCGGCTGGGGGGATCAGCCCCAGCATTTT; CDR3: CASSSGWGDQPQHF
size: .; D: .; J: TRBJ2-1; V: TRBV10-3; DNA: TGTGCCATCAGTGCCTCCACTACCTACAATGAGCAGTTCTTC; CDR3: CAISASTTYNEQFF
size: .; D: .; J: TRBJ2-6; V: TRBV5-1; DNA: TGCGCCAGCAGCTCGTCAGGGTTCTCTGGGGCCGACGTCCTGACTTTC; CDR3: CASSSSGFSGADVLTF